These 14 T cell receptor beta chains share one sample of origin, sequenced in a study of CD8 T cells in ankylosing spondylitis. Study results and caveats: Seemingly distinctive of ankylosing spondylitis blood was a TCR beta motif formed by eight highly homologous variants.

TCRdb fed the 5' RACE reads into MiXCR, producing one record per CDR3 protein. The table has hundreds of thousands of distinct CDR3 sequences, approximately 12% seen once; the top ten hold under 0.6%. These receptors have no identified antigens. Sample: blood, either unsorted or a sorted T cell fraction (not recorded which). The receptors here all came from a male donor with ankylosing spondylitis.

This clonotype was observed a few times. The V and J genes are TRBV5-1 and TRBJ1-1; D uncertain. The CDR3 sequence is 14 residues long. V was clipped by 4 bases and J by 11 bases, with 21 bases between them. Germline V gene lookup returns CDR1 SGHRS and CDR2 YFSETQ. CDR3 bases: TGCGCCAGCAGCCTATCCGGGCCGTCTTGGGAGGCTTTCTTT. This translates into CASSLSGPSWEAFF.

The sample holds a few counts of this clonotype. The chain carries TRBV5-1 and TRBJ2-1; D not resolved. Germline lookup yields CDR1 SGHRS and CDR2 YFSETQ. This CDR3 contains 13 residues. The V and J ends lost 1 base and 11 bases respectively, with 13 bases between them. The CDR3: CASSLLDARQQFF. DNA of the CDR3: TGCGCCAGCAGCTTGTTGGACGCCCGGCAGCAGTTCTTC.

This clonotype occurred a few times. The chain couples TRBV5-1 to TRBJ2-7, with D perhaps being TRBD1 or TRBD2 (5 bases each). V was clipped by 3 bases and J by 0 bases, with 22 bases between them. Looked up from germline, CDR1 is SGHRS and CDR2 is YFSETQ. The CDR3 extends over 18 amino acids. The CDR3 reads CASSSGRGAATLSYEQYF. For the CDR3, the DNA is TGCGCCAGCAGCTCGGGTAGAGGGGCAGCCACACTCTCCTACGAGCAGTACTTC.

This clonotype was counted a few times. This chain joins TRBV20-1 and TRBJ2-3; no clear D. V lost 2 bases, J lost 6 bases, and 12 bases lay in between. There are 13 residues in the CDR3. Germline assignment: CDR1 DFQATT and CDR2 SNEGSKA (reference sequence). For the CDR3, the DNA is TGCAGTGCTAGACGCAGAGAAATCGATACGCAGTATTTT. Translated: CSARRREIDTQYF.

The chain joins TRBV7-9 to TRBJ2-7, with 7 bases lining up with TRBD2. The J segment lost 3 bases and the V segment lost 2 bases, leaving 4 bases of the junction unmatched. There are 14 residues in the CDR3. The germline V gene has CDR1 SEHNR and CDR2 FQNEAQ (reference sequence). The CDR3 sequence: CASSLLAGDYEQYF. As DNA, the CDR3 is TGTGCCAGCAGCTTACTGGCGGGGGACTACGAGCAGTACTTC.

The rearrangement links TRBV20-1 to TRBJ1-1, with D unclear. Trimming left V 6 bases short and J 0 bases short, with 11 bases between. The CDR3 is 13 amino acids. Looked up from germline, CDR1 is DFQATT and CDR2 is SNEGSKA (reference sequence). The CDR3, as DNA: TGCAGTGCCCCTAGGCAACTGAACACTGAAGCTTTCTTT. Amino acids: CSAPRQLNTEAFF.

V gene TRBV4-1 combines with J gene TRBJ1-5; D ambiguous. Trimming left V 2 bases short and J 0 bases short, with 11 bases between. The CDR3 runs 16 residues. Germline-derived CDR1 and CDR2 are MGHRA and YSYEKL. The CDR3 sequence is CASSQTGRYSNQPQHF. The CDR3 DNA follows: TGCGCCAGCAGCCAAACCGGACGGTATAGCAATCAGCCCCAGCATTTT.

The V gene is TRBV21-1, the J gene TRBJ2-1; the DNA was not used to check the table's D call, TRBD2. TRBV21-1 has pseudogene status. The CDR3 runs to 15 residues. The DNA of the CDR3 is TGTGCCAGCAGCGCCTACCGGGTTCAAACTAGTGAGCAGTTCTTC. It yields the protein CASSAYRVQTSEQFF.

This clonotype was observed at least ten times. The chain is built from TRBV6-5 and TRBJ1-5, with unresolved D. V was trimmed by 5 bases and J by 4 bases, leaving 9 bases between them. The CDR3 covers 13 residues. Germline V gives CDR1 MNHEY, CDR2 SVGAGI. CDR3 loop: CASSTDPNQPQHF. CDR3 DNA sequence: TGTGCCAGCAGTACCGACCCGAATCAGCCCCAGCATTTT.

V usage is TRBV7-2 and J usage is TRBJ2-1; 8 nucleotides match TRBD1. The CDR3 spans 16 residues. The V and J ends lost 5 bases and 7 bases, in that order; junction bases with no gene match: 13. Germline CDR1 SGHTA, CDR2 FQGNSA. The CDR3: CASSPQGAGLWNEQFF. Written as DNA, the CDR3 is TGTGCCAGCAGCCCCCAGGGGGCAGGGTTATGGAATGAGCAGTTCTTC.

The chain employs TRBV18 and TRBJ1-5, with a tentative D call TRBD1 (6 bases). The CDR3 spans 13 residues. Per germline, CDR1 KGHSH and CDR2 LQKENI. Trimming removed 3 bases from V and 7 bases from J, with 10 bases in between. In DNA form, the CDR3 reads TGTGCCAGCTCACCCCAGGGGCAGCAGCCCCAGCATTTT. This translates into CASSPQGQQPQHF.

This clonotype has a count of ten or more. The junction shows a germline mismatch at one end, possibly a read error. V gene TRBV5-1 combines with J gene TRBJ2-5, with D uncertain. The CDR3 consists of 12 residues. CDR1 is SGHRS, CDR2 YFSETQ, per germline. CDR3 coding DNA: TGTGCCAGCAGCTTAAACCAAGAGACCCAGTACTTC. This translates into CASSLNQETQYF.

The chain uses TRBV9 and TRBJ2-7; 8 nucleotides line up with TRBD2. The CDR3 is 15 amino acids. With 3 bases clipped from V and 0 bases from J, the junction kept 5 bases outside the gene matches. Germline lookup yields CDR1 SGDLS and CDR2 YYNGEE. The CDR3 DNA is TGTGCCAGCAGCGGACACACTAGCGGCTCCTACGAGCAGTACTTC. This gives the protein CASSGHTSGSYEQYF. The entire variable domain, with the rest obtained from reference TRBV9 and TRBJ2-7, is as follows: DSGVTQTPKHLITATGQRVTLRCSPRSGDLSVYWYQQSLDQGLQFLIQYYNGEERAKGNILERFSAQQFPDLHSELNLSSLELGDSALYFCASSGHTSGSYEQYFGPGTRLTVT.

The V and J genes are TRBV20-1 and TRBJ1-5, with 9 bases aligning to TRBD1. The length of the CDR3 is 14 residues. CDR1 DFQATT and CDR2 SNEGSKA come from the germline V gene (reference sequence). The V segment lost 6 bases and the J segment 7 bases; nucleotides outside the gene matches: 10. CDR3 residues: CSAIRTGEEQPQHF. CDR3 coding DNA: TGCAGTGCAATCCGGACAGGGGAGGAACAGCCCCAGCATTTT.